This TCR beta chain was sequenced for a study of OX40 agonist ivuxolimab in advanced cancers. With regard to the full study: Ivuxolimab was an agonistic, fully human IgG2 monoclonal antibody directed against OX40 (CD134), a costimulatory receptor. Prior anti-PD-1, anti-PD-L1 or anti-CTLA-4 therapy was permitted, and 40% of dose-escalation patients had received checkpoint inhibitors. Of the approximately 50 dose-escalation patients, hepatocellular carcinoma was present in about 20, melanoma in some 15, renal cell carcinoma in 9 and head and neck cancer in 9. Peripheral TCRbeta sequencing aimed to test whether ivuxolimab altered TCR sequence diversity and caused clonal T-cell expansion. Intravenous ivuxolimab was administered to patients every 2 weeks at six dose levels: 0.01, 0.1, 0.3, 1.5, 3 and 10 mg/kg. In the dose-escalation cohort, around four fifths of patients were male, and the mean age was 60 years with a range of roughly 20 to 79. Partial responses were achieved by three dose-escalation patients, of whom one had hepatocellular carcinoma and two had cutaneous melanoma. The paper reports the monotherapy dose-escalation portion (N of about 50 patients) of the phase I ivuxolimab trial. Results and caveats for the whole study, not just this receptor: Low levels of normalized T-cell clonal expansion were also seen in some patients who did not respond. At doses of 0.1 to 3.0 mg/kg, clonal expansion of both CD4+ and CD8+ T cells in blood was seen between baseline and week 6. The antigen specificity of the clonally expanded peripheral T cells was not determined. In partial responders in the 0.1-3.0 mg/kg groups, normalized peripheral clonal expansion was found to be among the lowest, especially among CD8+ T cells. On average, CD8+ T cells showed more expanded clones than CD4+ T cells after ivuxolimab.

This clone has a single count. It has no known antigen specificity. Within one base of it there is no much larger clone, and no base qualities were kept. Between the V and J ends, shortened by 6 bases and 4 bases respectively, the junction contains 17 bases. The germline V gene (reference sequence) gives CDR1 as SGHNT and CDR2 as YYREEE. Its CDR3 holds 16 amino acids, cysteine through phenylalanine. Here the CDR3 DNA is all that survives: 48 bases in frame from base 1. Patients with autoimmune disease history or receiving systemic immunosuppression were excluded from the trial. Peripheral blood for TCR sequencing was collected from all dose cohorts at baseline, on cycle 4 day 1, and on cycle 7 day 1. The samples were taken from a phase I, first-in-human, multicenter, open-label dose-escalation trial of ivuxolimab. Adults with locally advanced or metastatic melanoma, renal cell carcinoma, hepatocellular carcinoma or head and neck squamous cell carcinoma were enrolled in the trial. Before TCR sequencing, CD4+ T cells and CD8+ T cells were sorted from peripheral blood as separate populations.

To sequence the TCRbeta CDR3 region, genomic DNA was isolated from the sorted cells. The immunoSEQ Assay was used for sequencing of TCRbeta CDR3 regions. TCRdb took this table from immuneACCESS and kept in-frame rearrangements with V and J called. Such tables lack part of the clones; where checked against another copy, unresolved V genes explain under half of the gap, and the rest is unexplained. This sample has 15,000 to 25,000 clones in its table, and around 79% of those were observed once. The leading ten clones occupy 15% to 20% of the sample. The chain was built from TRBV5-4 and TRBJ2-6, with the D call perhaps TRBD1 or TRBD2, as 5 bases match in each case. The clonotype originates from an adult with an advanced solid tumor such as melanoma, head and neck, liver or kidney cancer. The sample consisted of CD4+ or CD8+ T cells sorted from blood, taken in a trial of the OX40 agonist ivuxolimab. The DNA sequence follows: TGTGCCAGCAAGCGGTGGGGGTCGGTCGGGGCCAACGTCCTGACTTTC. The translation is CASKRWGSVGANVLTF.